This TCR beta chain was observed in a study of OX40 agonist ivuxolimab in advanced cancers. With 4 bases removed from V and 0 bases from J, the gap between germline ends came to 9 bases. Germline CDR1 reads SQVTM; CDR2 reads ANQGSEA. This CDR3 has 13 residues. Using immunoSEQ multiplex PCR, the repertoire was profiled, and TCRdb retains in-frame clones only, with some absent. Here the sample spans about 28,000 clones, less than 95% being singletons. The TCR originated in an adult with an advanced solid tumor such as melanoma, head and neck, liver or kidney cancer. The chain is built from TRBV29-1 and TRBJ1-1; D not certain. Here the sequenced sample was CD4+ or CD8+ T cells sorted from blood, taken in a trial of the OX40 agonist ivuxolimab. The CDR3 region has the DNA TGCAGCGTTGCGTTGAGATTGAACACTGAAGCTTTCTTT. Encoded protein: CSVALRLNTEAFF.